Below are 2 T cell receptor beta chains sequenced from a single sample in a study of blood T cell repertoires in COVID-19. TCRdb keeps only in-frame clones here, not all; method: immunoSEQ multiplex PCR. Of 85,000 to 100,000 clones listed, about 71% were seen once; the top ten hold just under 25%. The sample comprised peripheral blood. The receptors stem from an older woman in a cohort sampled during active or convalescent COVID-19.

The gene calls are TRBV6-5 and TRBJ2-7, with 15 bases identical to TRBD2. The germline CDR1 and CDR2 sequences are MNHEY and SVGAGI. With V trimmed by 7 bases and J by 2 bases, 3 bases remained unmatched. CDR3 length: 15 amino acids. CDR3 loop: CASNGLAGGTYEQYF. The CDR3 DNA sequence: TGTGCCAGCAACGGACTAGCGGGGGGGACCTACGAGCAGTACTTC.

Only a few counts were recorded for this clone. The V call is TRBV11-2, the J call TRBJ2-3; TRBD2 aligns across 14 bases. The CDR3 has 18 amino acids. V lost 5 bases, J lost 3 bases, and 10 bases stayed unmatched. Per germline, CDR1 SGHAT and CDR2 FQNNGV. CDR3 in DNA: TGTGCCAGCAGCCCATGGACGACTAGCGGGGGGGCGACAGATACGCAGTATTTT. Its protein product is CASSPWTTSGGATDTQYF.